This TCR beta chain comes out of a study of blood T cell repertoires in COVID-19. The wider study: COVID-19 samples from acute and convalescent phases originated in the United States, Italy and Spain. The cDNA or gDNA used as material had been derived from T cells, B-cell-depleted T cells, or PBMCs.

Original data processing: It was from reference gene primer amplification that nucleated cell counts were estimated. TCRdb's table, derived via immunoSEQ multiplex PCR, lists solely in-frame clones and lacks some. The V and J calls and clone size come from that table; D and trimming were worked out from the DNA. The table shows roughly 120,000 clones, with 80% to 90% occurring only once. The count of this clone is one. The CDR3 extends over 16 amino acids. Trimming removed 7 bases from V and 1 base from J, with 14 bases in between. The germline gives CDR1 SGHTA, CDR2 FQGNSA. This sequence was found in a woman aged 45-60 years with acute or convalescent COVID-19. This chain links TRBV7-2 with TRBJ2-6, with D perhaps matching TRBD1 (6 bases). Sequencing input: peripheral blood. The CDR3 loop is CASTQGPLSGANVLTF. The DNA of the CDR3 is TGTGCCAGCACCCAGGGGCCTCTTTCTGGGGCCAACGTCCTGACTTTC.